The clone carrying this T cell receptor (beta chain) was recorded at least ten times. This entry is derived from a study of T cells in Graves' hyperthyroidism and ophthalmopathy. About the study: At the time of initial diagnosis and before any treatment, peripheral blood was collected.

A Clinical Activity Score of at least 3, a NOSPECS grade of at least 4 and a duration under 3 months were recorded in the ophthalmopathy patients. Diagnoses used clinical symptoms, serum thyroxine and TRAb, thyroid ultrasound and orbital computed tomography. From roughly 9.2 ml of fresh peripheral blood, PBMCs were isolated. V dropped 5 bases and J dropped 9 bases, with 11 bases sitting between them. This CDR3 has 12 amino acids. The V gene's germline CDR1 is MNHEY and CDR2 SMNVEV (reference sequence). From RNA transcripts, TCR beta CDR3 regions were amplified. First-round RT-PCR targeting the TCR CDR3 was performed with the HTBI primer set. One entry per CDR3 protein results from TCRdb running MiXCR on the multiplex PCR reads. The sample yields 250,000 or so distinct CDR3 sequences, less than 20% seen once.

Sequencing was done on a sample of blood. This receptor was taken from a young woman with Graves' ophthalmopathy. J is TRBJ2-1 and V is TRBV27; D remains unclear. This chain's CDR3 is CASSLTLSEQFF. The CDR3 DNA reads TGTGCCAGCAGTCTGACCCTTAGTGAGCAGTTCTTC.